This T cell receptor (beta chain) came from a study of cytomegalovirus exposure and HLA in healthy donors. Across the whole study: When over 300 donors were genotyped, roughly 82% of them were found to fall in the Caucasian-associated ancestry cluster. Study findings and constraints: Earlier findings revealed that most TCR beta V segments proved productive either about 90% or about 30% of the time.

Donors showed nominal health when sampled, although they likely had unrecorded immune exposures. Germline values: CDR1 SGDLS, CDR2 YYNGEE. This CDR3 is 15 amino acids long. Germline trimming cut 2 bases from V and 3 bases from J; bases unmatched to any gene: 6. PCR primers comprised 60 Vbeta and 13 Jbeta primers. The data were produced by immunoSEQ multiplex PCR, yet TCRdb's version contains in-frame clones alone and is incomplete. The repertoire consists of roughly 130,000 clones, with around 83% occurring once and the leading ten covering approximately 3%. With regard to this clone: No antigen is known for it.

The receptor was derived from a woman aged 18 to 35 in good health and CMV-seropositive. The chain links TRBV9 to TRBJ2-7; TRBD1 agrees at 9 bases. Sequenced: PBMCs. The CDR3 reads CASSVGRDRVYEQYF. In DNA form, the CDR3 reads TGTGCCAGCAGCGTGGGGAGGGACAGGGTCTACGAGCAGTACTTC.